This TCR beta chain emerged from a study of OX40 agonist ivuxolimab in advanced cancers. The table came from immunoSEQ multiplex PCR; TCRdb's copy has only in-frame clones and leaves some out. In the table there are about 50,000 clones, 82% of which are singletons. CDR1 is LNHDA and CDR2 is SQIVND in the germline V gene (reference sequence). V lost 5 bases and J lost 5, with 9 bases in between. CDR3 length: 13 residues. The material was CD4+ or CD8+ T cells sorted from blood, obtained in a trial of the OX40 agonist ivuxolimab. The chain uses TRBV19 and TRBJ1-4; tentatively, D is TRBD1 (5 bases). This TCR was recovered from an adult with an advanced solid tumor such as melanoma, head and neck, liver or kidney cancer. DNA of the CDR3: TGTGCCAGTAGTCTATGGGACAATGAAAAACTGTTTTTT. Translation: CASSLWDNEKLFF.